This T cell receptor (beta chain) was retrieved from a study of vaccination and CD4 T cells after COVID-19. A word on this clonotype: Antigen: not known.

V gave up 6 bases and J gave up 5 bases, with 13 bases separating them. The V gene's germline CDR1 is SNHLY and CDR2 FYNNEI. The CDR3 length is 14 residues. Scientists ran DNA taken from cultured CD4+ T cells through the Oncomine TCR Beta short-read assay for sequencing. Each CDR3 protein is one row after TCRdb ran MiXCR on the PCR reads. The sample has approximately 20,000 distinct CDR3 sequences, 70% to 80% seen once. Described treatment: approximately 9-day PBMC culture with coronavirus spike peptide pools or control peptides (ViraFEST assay). Specimen: CD4+ T cells from blood, cultured in vitro. The rearrangement links TRBV2 to TRBJ2-2; D is possibly TRBD2 (5 bases). This TCR was recovered from a human donor who had recovered from COVID-19. The CDR3 nucleotides read TGTGCCAGCAGCCCCTCCCTAGCAACCGGGGAGCTGTTTTTT. As protein: CASSPSLATGELFF.